The 5 T cell receptor beta chains below all came from one sample that was sequenced in a study of T-cell reconstitution after alpha-beta-depleted transplantation in children. Unique molecular identifiers tagged the TCRbeta library. TCRdb analysed the PCR reads with MiXCR anew, one entry per CDR3 protein. The sample consists of 200,000 to 300,000 distinct CDR3 sequences, around 12% of them appearing once. This material consisted of PBMCs from the stem cell graft donor, taken from the stem cell graft. Receptor source: a human donor who donated a stem cell graft to a child with acute lymphoblastic leukemia.

This clonotype was seen at least ten times. The rearrangement joins TRBV29-1 to TRBJ2-7; D not certain. Per germline, CDR1 SQVTM and CDR2 ANQGSEA. This CDR3 region has 13 residues. Trimming stripped 4 bases from V and 3 bases from J, with 13 bases between. The CDR3 DNA is TGCAGCGTTGTACTGGGGAAGTACTACGAGCAGTACTTC. This encodes CSVVLGKYYEQYF.

The gene calls are TRBV20-1 and TRBJ2-2, with TRBD2 matching over 9 bases. V lost 3 bases to trimming and J lost 5 bases; unmatched junction nucleotides: 7. The CDR3 is made up of 15 amino acids. The germline gives CDR1 DFQATT, CDR2 SNEGSKA (reference sequence). Here the CDR3 reads CSASVRLADTGELFF. In nucleotides, the CDR3 is TGCAGTGCTAGTGTGCGACTAGCGGATACCGGGGAGCTGTTTTTT.

This clonotype came up many times. One end of the junction does not line up with germline, which may come from a read error. The J gene is TRBJ1-2, the V gene TRBV5-6; D might be TRBD1 (5 bases). The germline gives CDR1 SGHDT, CDR2 YYEEEE. The length of the CDR3 is 15 residues. The CDR3 DNA reads TGTGCCAGCAGCTTGGTAGGGACCTCAGTTTATGTCTACACCTTC. It codes for CASSLVGTSVYVYTF. Combining the CDR3 with reference TRBV5-6 and TRBJ1-2 gives the whole variable domain DAGVTQSPTHLIKTRGQQVTLRCSPKSGHDTVSWYQQALGQGPQFIFQYYEEEERQRGNFPDRFSGHQFPNYSSELNVNALLLGDSALYLCASSLVGTSVYVYTFGSGTRLTVV.

In its sample, this clonotype was seen many times. V usage is TRBV5-6 and J usage is TRBJ2-7; D is uncertain. The germline CDR1 and CDR2 sequences are SGHDT and YYEEEE. Between the trimmed V and J ends, which lost 4 bases and 6 bases, there was a span of 17 bases. CDR3 length equals 14 residues. The CDR3 here is CASSMGASFGEQYF. The DNA for the CDR3 is TGTGCCAGCAGCATGGGTGCCTCTTTCGGCGAGCAGTACTTC.

This clonotype was counted at least ten times. The chain uses TRBV5-1 and TRBJ2-7, with a tentative D call TRBD2 (5 bases). This CDR3 has 15 amino acids. Germline V gene sequence: CDR1 SGHRS, CDR2 YFSETQ. The V gene lost 0 bases and the J gene lost 6 bases, with 16 bases spanning the gap. The CDR3 DNA reads as TGCGCCAGCAGCTTGGCCGGCTTAGGGAGAGGCGAGCAGTACTTC. It is translated as CASSLAGLGRGEQYF.